This T cell receptor beta chain was captured by sequencing in a study of beta chain features in type 1 diabetes. Whole-study findings and limits: For patients and controls alike, PCR might favor shorter templates to the same degree. Reduced insertions and increased deletions marked VDJ junctions in type 1 diabetes patients. Within each of all four CD4+ subsets, Type 1 diabetes patients had TCRB CDR3s that were moderately but significantly shorter.

In germline, CDR1 is MNHEY, CDR2 SVGAGI. This CDR3 spans 14 amino acids. Trimming at V came to 6 bases and at J to 6 bases, leaving 4 bases not matched to a gene. What was sequenced were expressed TCRB transcripts, since all of the isolated RNA had been reverse transcribed. Profiling relied on immunoSEQ multiplex PCR, and the TCRdb table lists in-frame clones only, not all of them. This table has under 300,000 clones, about 23% appearing once. Note on this clone: The antigen is unknown.

Sequenced material: naive CD4+ T cells from blood. This chain uses TRBV6-5 with TRBJ2-1, with 11 bases identical to TRBD2. The receptor was isolated from a woman in her 30s with type 1 diabetes. CDR3 residues: CASRLGLAANEQFF. CDR3 DNA sequence: TGTGCCAGCAGATTGGGACTAGCGGCCAATGAGCAGTTCTTC.